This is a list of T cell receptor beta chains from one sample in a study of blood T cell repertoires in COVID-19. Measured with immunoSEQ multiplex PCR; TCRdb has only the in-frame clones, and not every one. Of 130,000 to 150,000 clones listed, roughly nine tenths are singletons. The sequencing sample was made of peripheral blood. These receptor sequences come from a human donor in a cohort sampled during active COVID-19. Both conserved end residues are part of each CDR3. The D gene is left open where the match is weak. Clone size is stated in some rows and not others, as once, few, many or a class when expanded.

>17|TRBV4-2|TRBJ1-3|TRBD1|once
TGTGCCAGCAGCCAAGATGGGATGACAGGGCTAGGAAACACCATATATTTT
CASSQDGMTGLGNTIYF
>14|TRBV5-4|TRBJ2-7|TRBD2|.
TGTGCCAGCAGCCATAGCGGGGGGGCCTACGAGCAGTACTTC
CASSHSGGAYEQYF
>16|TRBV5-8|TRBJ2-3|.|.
TGTGCCAGCAGCTTGGGAGTCGGAGTGGGCACAGATACGCAGTATTTT
CASSLGVGVGTDTQYF
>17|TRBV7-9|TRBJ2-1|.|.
TGTGCCAGCAGCTTACATCACACGGGGTACTCCTACAATGAGCAGTTCTTC
CASSLHHTGYSYNEQFF
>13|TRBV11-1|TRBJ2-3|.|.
TGTGCCAGCAGCTTCAGGACGGGGGATACGCAGTATTTT
CASSFRTGDTQYF
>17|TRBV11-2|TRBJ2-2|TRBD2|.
TGTGCCAGCAGCTCCCCGATGACTAGCGGGGGCGCCGGGGAGCTGTTTTTT
CASSSPMTSGGAGELFF
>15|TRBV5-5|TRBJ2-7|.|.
TGTGCCAGCAGCTCCCCGACGAGCGTGCGGGGCGAGCAGTACTTC
CASSSPTSVRGEQYF
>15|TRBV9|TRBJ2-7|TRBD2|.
TGTGCCAGCAGCGGGAATAGCGGGTGGTCCCACGAGCAGTACTTC
CASSGNSGWSHEQYF
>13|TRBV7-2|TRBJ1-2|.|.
TGTGCCAGCAGACGGACAACGCTCGAAGGCTACACCTTC
CASRRTTLEGYTF
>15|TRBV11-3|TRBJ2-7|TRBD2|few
TGTGCCAGCAGCAGCTCAATAGCGGGGGCCTACGAGCAGTACTTC
CASSSSIAGAYEQYF
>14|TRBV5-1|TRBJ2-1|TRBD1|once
TGCGCCAGCAGCGTCGGACAGGATAGCAATGAGCAGTTCTTC
CASSVGQDSNEQFF
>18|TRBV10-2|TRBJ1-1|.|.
TGCGCCAGCAGTGACTCCTTGGGGTATACAGGGTTGCGCACTGAAGCTTTCTTT
CASSDSLGYTGLRTEAFF
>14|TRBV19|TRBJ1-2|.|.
TGTGCCAGTAGTATGGTCGGACAGAACTATGGCTACACCTTC
CASSMVGQNYGYTF
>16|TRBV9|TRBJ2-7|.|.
TGTGCCAGCAGCGTGTCCGGGAAAGGGGGGGCGTTCGAGCAGTACTTC
CASSVSGKGGAFEQYF
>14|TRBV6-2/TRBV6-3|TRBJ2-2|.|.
TGTGCCAGCAGTTGGGTACAGGTTCCCGGGGAGCTGTTTTTT
CASSWVQVPGELFF
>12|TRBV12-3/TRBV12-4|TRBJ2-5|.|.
TGTGCCAGCAGTTCCGGGGATGAGACCCAGTACTTC
CASSSGDETQYF
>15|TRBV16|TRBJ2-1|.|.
TGTGCCAGCAGCCAGTCTTACAGCTCCTACAATGAGCAGTTCTTC
CASSQSYSSYNEQFF
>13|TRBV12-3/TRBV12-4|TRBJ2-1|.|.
TGTGCCAGCAGCGCTGACAGGTATAATGAGCAGTTCTTC
CASSADRYNEQFF
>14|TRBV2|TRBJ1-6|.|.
TGTGCCAGCAGTGACCGGGACACCAATTCACCCCTCCACTTT
CASSDRDTNSPLHF
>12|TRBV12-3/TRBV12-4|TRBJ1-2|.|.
TGTGCCAGCAGCCACCCCGGGATGGACTACACCTTC
CASSHPGMDYTF
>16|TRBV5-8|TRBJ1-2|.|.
TGTGCCAGCAGCTTGGAATTGGGGCAGGCTCACTATGGCTACACCTTC
CASSLELGQAHYGYTF
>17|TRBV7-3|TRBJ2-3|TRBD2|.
TGTGCCAGCAGCTTAATGTATTCAGCGGGGCTTACAGATACGCAGTATTTT
CASSLMYSAGLTDTQYF
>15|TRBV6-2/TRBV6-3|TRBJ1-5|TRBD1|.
TGTGCCAGCAGTGGTCGGACAGGGGTTCGTCAGCCCCAGCATTTT
CASSGRTGVRQPQHF
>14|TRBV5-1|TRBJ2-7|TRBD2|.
TGCGCCAGCAGGCCGACTAGCTCACCTGCCGAGCAGTACTTC
CASRPTSSPAEQYF
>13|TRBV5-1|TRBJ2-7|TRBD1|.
TGCGCCAGCAGCATTACTGGACAGGGGGGGCAGTACTTC
CASSITGQGGQYF
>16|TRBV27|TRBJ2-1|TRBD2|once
TGTGCCAGCAGTTTTGCTAGCGGGGAATTCTACAATGAGCAGTTCTTC
CASSFASGEFYNEQFF
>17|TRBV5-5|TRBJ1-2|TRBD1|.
TGTGCCAGCAGCTTGGCTTTTACGTCGACAGGGGACTATGGCTACACCTTC
CASSLAFTSTGDYGYTF
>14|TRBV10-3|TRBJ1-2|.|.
TGTGCCATCTTTAGTGCAGATGCGGTCTATGGCTACACCTTC
CAIFSADAVYGYTF
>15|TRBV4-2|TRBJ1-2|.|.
TGTGCCAGCAGCCAAGAATTTGGCAGGGTGAATGGCTACACCTTC
CASSQEFGRVNGYTF
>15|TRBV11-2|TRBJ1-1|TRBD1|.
TGTGCCAGCAGCTCACTGACAGGGGGAATAACTGAAGCTTTCTTT
CASSSLTGGITEAFF
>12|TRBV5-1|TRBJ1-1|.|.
TGCGCCAGCAGCGAACAGAACACTGAAGCTTTCTTT
CASSEQNTEAFF
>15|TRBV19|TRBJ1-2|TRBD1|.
TGTGCCAGTAGTTTCAGGACAGGGAGGAACTATGGCTACACCTTC
CASSFRTGRNYGYTF
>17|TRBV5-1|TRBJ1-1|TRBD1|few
TGCGCCAGCAGCGCCGGACAGGGGGCGATTATGAACACTGAAGCTTTCTTT
CASSAGQGAIMNTEAFF
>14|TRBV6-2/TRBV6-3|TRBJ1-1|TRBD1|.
TGTGCCAGCAGTTACGCACTGGGACAGGTCGAGGCTTTCTTT
CASSYALGQVEAFF
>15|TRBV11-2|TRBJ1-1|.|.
TGTGCCAGCAGCTTAGGCAGGGTATGGGGCACTGAAGCTTTCTTT
CASSLGRVWGTEAFF
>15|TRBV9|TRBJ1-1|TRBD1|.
TGTGCCAGCAGCGAGGGACAGGGGTTGAACACTGAAGCTTTCTTT
CASSEGQGLNTEAFF
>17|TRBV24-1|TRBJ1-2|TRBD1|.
TGTGCCACCAGTGACTATAAAGACAGGGGCACTAACTATGGCTACACCTTC
CATSDYKDRGTNYGYTF
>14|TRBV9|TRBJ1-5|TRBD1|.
TGTGCCAGCAGCGGACAGGGAGTAGGACAGCCCCAGCATTTT
CASSGQGVGQPQHF
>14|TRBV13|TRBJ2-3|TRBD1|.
TGTGCCAGCAGACCGGACAGGGGCACAGATACGCAGTATTTT
CASRPDRGTDTQYF
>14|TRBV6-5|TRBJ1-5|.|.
TGTGCCAGTTTGGGGGGATTATTTAATCAGCCCCAGCATTTT
CASLGGLFNQPQHF
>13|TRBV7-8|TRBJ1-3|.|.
TGTGCCAGCAGCTTAGCGGCCCCGAACACCATATATTTT
CASSLAAPNTIYF
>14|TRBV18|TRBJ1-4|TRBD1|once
TGTGCCAGCTCACCGGACAGGGGGGCGGAAAAACTGTTTTTT
CASSPDRGAEKLFF
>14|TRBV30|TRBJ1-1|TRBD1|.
TGTGCCTGGGGACAGGGGGAGGCGAACACTGAAGCTTTCTTT
CAWGQGEANTEAFF
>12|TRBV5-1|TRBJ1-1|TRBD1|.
TGCGCCAGCAGCTCAGGGGGCCTGACAGCTTTCTTT
CASSSGGLTAFF
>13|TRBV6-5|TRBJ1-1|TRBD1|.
TGTGCCGGCGCCGGGACAGGGGAGAATAGAGCTTTCTTT
CAGAGTGENRAFF
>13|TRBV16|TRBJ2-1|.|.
TGTGCCAGCAGCAACGGGATCTACAATGAGCAGTTCTTC
CASSNGIYNEQFF